The T cell receptor beta chain under discussion was sequenced for a study of CD8+ T cells in alopecia areata. Study results and limitations: Among the cells sequenced in scalp samples are also the resident alphabeta T cells of normal skin.

Sequencing templates came from extracted RNA that was reverse transcribed into cDNA. Here immunoSEQ multiplex PCR was the method, and the copy in TCRdb shows in-frame clones only, minus some. The sample contains about 82,000 clones, just over 50% of which appear only once. Trimming left V 0 bases short and J 6 bases short, with 6 bases between. The CDR3 is 12 residues long. The germline gives CDR1 ENHRY, CDR2 SYGVKD. As for this clone: Its target is unknown.

The TCR was taken from a human donor with alopecia areata. Sample: NKG2D-high CD8+ T cells sorted from blood. The chain has TRBV10-3 and TRBJ2-7; D uncertain. CDR3 sequence reads: CAISESGPEQYF. The CDR3 DNA follows: TGTGCCATCAGTGAGTCCGGGCCCGAGCAGTACTTC.